Listed below are T cell receptor beta chains from one sample, sequenced in a study of blood T cell repertoires in COVID-19. The protocol was immunoSEQ multiplex PCR, while the TCRdb copy is restricted to in-frame clones and leaves out a portion. The profile shows about 70,000 clones, about 80% of them singletons. Sample: peripheral blood. The receptors derive from a man aged 70-80 years who had recovered from COVID-19. The CDR3 runs from the conserved cysteine through the conserved F or W. Fields, in order: D gene, J gene, clone size, V gene, CDR3 DNA, CDR3 protein. The D gene is left open where the match is weak. A clone size is listed for some rows: how often the clone was seen (once, few, many), or a class if it is expanded.

d_call: NA; j_call: TRBJ2-3; clone_size: once; v_call: TRBV4-2; cdr3_nt: TGTGCCAGTAAGGGGACACCCAGCACAGATACGCAGTATTTT; cdr3_aa: CASKGTPSTDTQYF
d_call: NA; j_call: TRBJ1-2; clone_size: NA; v_call: TRBV11-3; cdr3_nt: TGTGCCAGCAGCTTCGGGATCGGGGATGGCTACACCTTC; cdr3_aa: CASSFGIGDGYTF
d_call: TRBD2; j_call: TRBJ2-3; clone_size: NA; v_call: TRBV28; cdr3_nt: TGTGCCAGCAGTTTTCAGACAGCGGGGGGGACAGATACGCAGTATTTT; cdr3_aa: CASSFQTAGGTDTQYF
d_call: TRBD1; j_call: TRBJ2-1; clone_size: NA; v_call: TRBV6-1; cdr3_nt: TGTGCCAGCAGTGACCCGGGACAGGGGATGAATGAGCAGTTCTTC; cdr3_aa: CASSDPGQGMNEQFF
d_call: NA; j_call: TRBJ2-5; clone_size: once; v_call: TRBV6-2/TRBV6-3; cdr3_nt: TGTGCCAGCAGTTATAGGGACTACCAAGAGACCCAGTACTTC; cdr3_aa: CASSYRDYQETQYF
d_call: NA; j_call: TRBJ2-2; clone_size: NA; v_call: TRBV7-3; cdr3_nt: TGTGCCAGCAGCTCAAAGGGACAAAAGAACGGGGAGCTGTTTTTT; cdr3_aa: CASSSKGQKNGELFF
d_call: NA; j_call: TRBJ1-1; clone_size: few; v_call: TRBV11-3; cdr3_nt: TGTGCCAGCAGCTTAGACGGGGTGAACACTGAAGCTTTCTTT; cdr3_aa: CASSLDGVNTEAFF
d_call: TRBD1; j_call: TRBJ2-3; clone_size: few; v_call: TRBV11-3; cdr3_nt: TGTGCCAGCAGCATAGGACAGGGATCAGATACGCAGTATTTT; cdr3_aa: CASSIGQGSDTQYF
d_call: NA; j_call: TRBJ1-5; clone_size: NA; v_call: TRBV6-5; cdr3_nt: TGTGCCAGCAGGGGGGAGGGACCCAATCAGCCCCAGCATTTT; cdr3_aa: CASRGEGPNQPQHF
d_call: NA; j_call: TRBJ1-2; clone_size: NA; v_call: TRBV28; cdr3_nt: TGTGCCAGCAGCTCCCTCTCGATGGGGCCGGGGGATAACTATGGCTACACCTTC; cdr3_aa: CASSSLSMGPGDNYGYTF
d_call: TRBD1; j_call: TRBJ1-1; clone_size: NA; v_call: TRBV29-1; cdr3_nt: TGCAGCGTGCTGGACAGGACATTGGGGCTGTTCTTT; cdr3_aa: CSVLDRTLGLFF
d_call: NA; j_call: TRBJ1-2; clone_size: NA; v_call: TRBV2; cdr3_nt: TGTGCCAGCAGTGGCCTCTACAGGGAGCAGAACTATGGCTACACCTTC; cdr3_aa: CASSGLYREQNYGYTF
d_call: TRBD2; j_call: TRBJ2-7; clone_size: NA; v_call: TRBV5-4; cdr3_nt: TGTGCCAGCAGCTTGGGTGGACTAGCGGGAGAAAGCGAGCAGTACTTC; cdr3_aa: CASSLGGLAGESEQYF
d_call: TRBD1; j_call: TRBJ2-5; clone_size: few; v_call: TRBV11-3; cdr3_nt: TGTGCCAGCAGCTTGGGACAGGGGCGTCAAGAGACCCAGTACTTC; cdr3_aa: CASSLGQGRQETQYF
d_call: TRBD2; j_call: TRBJ2-7; clone_size: NA; v_call: TRBV16; cdr3_nt: TGTGCCAGCTCCGCTGGGGGACTAGCGGGAATAGACGAGCAGTACTTC; cdr3_aa: CASSAGGLAGIDEQYF
d_call: NA; j_call: TRBJ1-5; clone_size: once; v_call: TRBV7-9; cdr3_nt: TGTGCCAGCAGCCCAGGAGGGGAGGGCAATCAGCCCCAGCATTTT; cdr3_aa: CASSPGGEGNQPQHF
d_call: NA; j_call: TRBJ1-2; clone_size: NA; v_call: TRBV27; cdr3_nt: TGTGCCAGCAGTTCTTCTTCCCTCGATGGCTACACCTTC; cdr3_aa: CASSSSSLDGYTF
d_call: NA; j_call: TRBJ2-7; clone_size: NA; v_call: TRBV28; cdr3_nt: TGTGCCAGCAGTTTTAAGGGAGTCTCCTACGAGCAGTACTTC; cdr3_aa: CASSFKGVSYEQYF
d_call: TRBD2; j_call: TRBJ2-7; clone_size: few; v_call: TRBV5-6; cdr3_nt: TGTGCCAGCAGTTCCGGGACTAGCGGACGCTCCTACGAGCAGTACTTC; cdr3_aa: CASSSGTSGRSYEQYF
d_call: TRBD1; j_call: TRBJ2-5; clone_size: NA; v_call: TRBV9; cdr3_nt: TGTGCCAGCAGCGGGACAGGAACTCAAGAGACCCAGTACTTC; cdr3_aa: CASSGTGTQETQYF
d_call: NA; j_call: TRBJ2-1; clone_size: once; v_call: TRBV2; cdr3_nt: TGTGCCAGCAGAGCACTAGCTGGTGAGCAGTTCTTC; cdr3_aa: CASRALAGEQFF
d_call: TRBD1; j_call: TRBJ2-5; clone_size: NA; v_call: TRBV11-2; cdr3_nt: TGTGCCAGCAGCTCCCTGACAGGGGGCGTAGGGACCCAGTACTTC; cdr3_aa: CASSSLTGGVGTQYF
d_call: NA; j_call: TRBJ1-1; clone_size: NA; v_call: TRBV27; cdr3_nt: TGTGCCAGCAGGGAGGGGAGGTTCACTGAAGCTTTCTTT; cdr3_aa: CASREGRFTEAFF
d_call: TRBD1; j_call: TRBJ2-1; clone_size: NA; v_call: TRBV11-3; cdr3_nt: TGTGCCAGCAGCTTACGCCCGGGACAGGGTTACAATGAGCAGTTCTTC; cdr3_aa: CASSLRPGQGYNEQFF
d_call: NA; j_call: TRBJ1-1; clone_size: few; v_call: TRBV19; cdr3_nt: TGTGCCAGCAGGAGGACCGTAAACACTGAAGCTTTCTTT; cdr3_aa: CASRRTVNTEAFF
d_call: TRBD1; j_call: TRBJ1-5; clone_size: few; v_call: TRBV6-2/TRBV6-3; cdr3_nt: TGTGCCAGCAGTCCCGTGGGACAGGGGGAACAGCCCCAGCATTTT; cdr3_aa: CASSPVGQGEQPQHF
d_call: NA; j_call: TRBJ2-5; clone_size: NA; v_call: TRBV7-2; cdr3_nt: TGTGCCAGCAGCCAAGTAATCTCGCAGGAGACCCAGTACTTC; cdr3_aa: CASSQVISQETQYF